This T cell receptor beta chain was retrieved from a study of blood T cell repertoires in COVID-19. For the study at large: Samples of COVID-19 (acute and convalescent) were obtained from the United States, Italy and Spain. The cDNA or gDNA used as material had been derived from T cells, B-cell-depleted T cells, or PBMCs.

The CDR3 runs 13 residues. Germline V gene lookup returns CDR1 MDHEN and CDR2 SYDVKM. V dropped 3 bases and J dropped 6 bases, with 11 bases sitting between them. The table came from immunoSEQ multiplex PCR; TCRdb's copy has only in-frame clones and leaves some out. The sample yields around 100,000 clones, about 79% seen once. The sequence came from an elderly woman with active or convalescent COVID-19. Source material: peripheral blood. This sequence joins TRBV28 and TRBJ1-2, with D possibly TRBD1 on 6 matching bases. The CDR3 DNA follows: TGTGCCAGCAGTTTCGGACAGCTGAATGGCTACACCTTC. The encoded protein is CASSFGQLNGYTF.